The 17 T cell receptor beta chains below were found in one sample sequenced in a study of blood T cell repertoires in COVID-19. Profiling relied on immunoSEQ multiplex PCR, and the TCRdb table lists in-frame clones only, not all of them. The repertoire includes approximately 94,000 clones, about 90% of them detected once, and 7.4% sits in the top ten. Sequencing was performed on peripheral blood. These receptors originate from a man younger than 40 in a cohort sampled during active COVID-19.

The chain has TRBV15 and TRBJ2-7; D perhaps matches TRBD2 (5 bases). CDR3 size: 17 residues. The V and J ends lost 0 bases and 4 bases respectively, with 19 bases between them. Germline CDR1 LNHNV, CDR2 YYDKDF (reference sequence). The CDR3 spells CATSRDRAGSWWYEQYF. CDR3 in DNA: TGTGCCACCAGCAGAGATCGGGCGGGCTCCTGGTGGTACGAGCAGTACTTC.

This clone appeared a single time. The chain is built from TRBV7-9 and TRBJ1-2; 9 nucleotides match TRBD1. Looked up from germline, CDR1 is SEHNR and CDR2 is FQNEAQ (reference sequence). This CDR3 has 15 amino acids. After removal of 8 bases from V and 4 bases from J, the junction contained 11 bases not matched to a gene. The CDR3 DNA is TGTGCCAGCGGGAGGGACAGGGTGAGCTCCTATGGCTACACCTTC. Translated: CASGRDRVSSYGYTF.

CDR3 in DNA: TGTGCCAGCAGCGTTCGGACAGGGGGCTACGAGCAGTACTTC. Protein sequence: CASSVRTGGYEQYF. This chain links TRBV5-6 with TRBJ2-7; TRBD1 agrees at 10 bases. Germline CDR1 is SGHDT and CDR2 is YYEEEE. The CDR3 runs to 14 residues. After removal of 4 bases from V and 3 bases from J, the junction contained 4 bases not matched to a gene.

The CDR3 here is CASSPGLRTRQGNTGELFF. In DNA form, the CDR3 reads TGTGCCAGCAGCCCCGGACTCCGCACGCGACAGGGGAACACCGGGGAGCTGTTTTTT. This chain connects TRBV7-2 to TRBJ2-2, with TRBD1 matching over 7 bases. The V segment lost 5 bases and the J segment 1 base; nucleotides outside the gene matches: 16. Germline values: CDR1 SGHTA, CDR2 FQGNSA. The CDR3 is 19 residues long.

The chain has TRBV27 and TRBJ2-2, with 9 positions matching TRBD2. Germline V lookup: CDR1 MNHEY, CDR2 SMNVEV (reference sequence). The CDR3 has 16 amino acids. The J segment lost 5 bases and the V segment lost 2 bases, leaving 6 bases of the junction unmatched. CDR3 protein: CASSLLSGGLTGELFF. CDR3 DNA: TGTGCCAGCAGTTTACTTAGCGGGGGCCTAACCGGGGAGCTGTTTTTT.

On this clone itself: The same CDR3 can be traced to other DNA sequences in this sample. The J gene is TRBJ2-2, the V gene TRBV24-1, with 9 bases fitting TRBD1. Germline V gene data show CDR1 as KGHDR and CDR2 as SFDVKD. This CDR3 spans 15 amino acids. Trimming removed 2 bases from V and 7 bases from J; junction bases left unmatched: 4. CDR3 nucleotides: TGTGCCACCAGTGATTCGCGGACAGGGGTCGGGGAGCTGTTTTTT. Translation gives CATSDSRTGVGELFF.

The rearrangement joins TRBV6-6 to TRBJ2-5; no reliable D call. The CDR3 consists of 14 residues. V lost 0 bases to trimming and J lost 2 bases, with 7 bases between them. Germline CDR1 reads MNHNY; CDR2 reads SVGAGI (reference sequence). For the CDR3, the DNA is TGTGCCAGCAGTTACTCGCCGGTACAAGAGACCCAGTACTTC. As protein: CASSYSPVQETQYF.

V is TRBV5-1 and J is TRBJ2-5, with D perhaps TRBD1 (6 bases). Germline lookup yields CDR1 SGHRS and CDR2 YFSETQ. CDR3 length: 14 amino acids. Trimming took 0 bases from V and 4 from J, leaving 10 bases between them. The CDR3 DNA reads as TGCGCCAGCAGCTTGGAGGGGGAAAGAGAGACCCAGTACTTC. Protein sequence: CASSLEGERETQYF.

The chain has TRBV11-1 and TRBJ1-6; 8 nucleotides line up with TRBD1. This CDR3 region has 16 residues. Germline-derived CDR1 and CDR2 are SGHAT and FQDESV (reference sequence). J was trimmed by 7 bases and V by 6 bases; bases with no gene match: 11. The CDR3 loop reads CASSPGQAGVNSPLHF. The CDR3 region has the DNA TGTGCCAGCAGTCCGGGACAGGCGGGGGTAAATTCACCCCTCCACTTT.

The chain links TRBV5-5 to TRBJ2-7; the match to TRBD1 covers 10 bases. Trimming removed 4 bases from V and 4 bases from J; junction bases left unmatched: 2. The CDR3 extends over 13 amino acids. CDR1 is SGHKS, CDR2 YYEKEE, per germline (reference sequence). Here the CDR3 DNA reads TGTGCCAGCAGCCGGGACAGGGGTTACGAGCAGTACTTC. The encoded protein is CASSRDRGYEQYF.

This chain links TRBV9 with TRBJ2-2; D is possibly TRBD2 (6 bases). Looked up from germline, CDR1 is SGDLS and CDR2 is YYNGEE. Trimming took off 0 bases at V and 4 bases at J, with 13 bases between the two ends. The CDR3 totals 16 residues. The CDR3 sequence: CASSVARGSGTGELFF. In nucleotides, the CDR3 is TGTGCCAGCAGCGTAGCGCGGGGATCGGGCACCGGGGAGCTGTTTTTT.

V usage is TRBV6-6 and J usage is TRBJ1-2; 7 bases are shared with TRBD1. The CDR3 has 15 residues. CDR1 is MNHNY and CDR2 is SVGAGI in the germline V gene (reference sequence). V was clipped by 2 bases and J by 5 bases; unmatched bases: 8. CDR3 nucleotide sequence: TGTGCCAGCAGTTACACACGACAGGGTAGTTATGGCTACACCTTC. This codes for CASSYTRQGSYGYTF.

V is TRBV29-1 and J is TRBJ2-5; maybe TRBD1 (6 bases). V lost 7 bases to trimming and J lost 11 bases, with 17 bases between them. CDR1 is SQVTM, CDR2 ANQGSEA, per germline. The CDR3 spans 11 residues. In nucleotides, the CDR3 is TGCAGCGGATCATCTCAGGGGTCACAGTACTTC. Protein product: CSGSSQGSQYF.

The V and J genes are TRBV5-1 and TRBJ2-3; the D is unclear. Trimming shortened V by 4 bases and J by 0 bases, and 12 bases separated the two germline ends. This CDR3 is built from 15 residues. Per the germline V gene, CDR1 is SGHRS and CDR2 is YFSETQ. CDR3 nucleotides: TGCGCCAGCAGCCCCCGAAAGCCTAGCACAGATACGCAGTATTTT. Its translation is CASSPRKPSTDTQYF.

The rearrangement uses TRBV18 and TRBJ1-6; the match to TRBD1 covers 7 bases. The length of the CDR3 is 16 residues. V shed 5 bases and J 6 bases; nucleotides not matched to a gene: 10. Germline loops: CDR1 KGHSH, CDR2 LQKENI. CDR3 nucleotides: TGTGCCAGCTCAATCTCATTGGACAGGATTAATTCACCCCTCCACTTT. Protein product: CASSISLDRINSPLHF. The full variable domain, in which reference TRBV18 and TRBJ1-6 provide the parts outside the CDR3, is NAGVMQNPRHLVRRRGQEARLRCSPMKGHSHVYWYRQLPEEGLKFMVYLQKENIIDESGMPKERFSAEFPKEGPSILRIQQVVRGDSAAYFCASSISLDRINSPLHFGNGTRLTVT.

V gene TRBV11-2 combines with J gene TRBJ2-1, with D uncertain. The V gene lost 4 bases and the J gene lost 0 bases, with 10 bases spanning the gap. The CDR3 is 15 amino acids. The V gene's germline CDR1 is SGHAT and CDR2 FQNNGV. The CDR3 DNA sequence: TGTGCCAGCAGCTGGGCTAAGAGCTCCTACAATGAGCAGTTCTTC. It translates to CASSWAKSSYNEQFF.

V gene TRBV6-5 combines with J gene TRBJ1-3; no clear D gene. Trimming took off 0 bases at V and 3 bases at J, with 9 bases between the two ends. The V gene's germline CDR1 is MNHEY and CDR2 SVGAGI. The CDR3 spans 15 residues. The CDR3 reads CASSYSTPHGNTIYF. CDR3 bases: TGTGCCAGCAGTTACTCGACACCACATGGAAACACCATATATTTT.